This T cell receptor (beta chain) is from a study of identical twins (TCRdb year 2016). About the full investigation: TCR alpha and beta repertoires from monozygotic twins, unrelated adults of various ages and cord blood were deep-sequenced to test whether fetal clonotypes persist. To rule out contamination, the twin experiments were replicated at different times with different library preparation protocols.

The CDR3, from cysteine to phenylalanine, totals 18 residues. Here the CDR3 DNA is all that survives: 54 bases in frame from base 1. The germline V gene specifies MNHNS as CDR1 and SASEGT as CDR2. The investigation overall reported the following: Fewer insertions were carried by abundant cord blood beta clonotypes; a weaker similar trend was observed in young adult naive repertoires, while no such trend was observed in memory repertoires. Out-of-frame TCR alpha sharing in monozygotic twins was systematically underestimated by recombination models, whereas sharing between unrelated individuals was in agreement with the recombination models. Compared with coincidental sharing between unrelated individuals, an excess of low generation-probability sequences was observed among out-of-frame TCR alpha sequences shared between twins. Because the same donors could not be followed over many years, conclusions were based on cross-sectional statistical analysis. Zero-insertion analyses could be partly confounded by invariant T cells such as MAIT and iNKT, although diverse VJ usage argued against such confounding for most clonotypes. A weaker excess of twin sharing was found in beta out-of-frame sequences because the signal-to-noise ratio was lowered by fewer shared sequences.

The library was produced with 5' RACE. The sample was run on an Illumina HiSeq 2000. Template switching added a universal primer binding site, and the final cDNA carried a unique molecular identifier that allowed TCR cDNA molecules to be counted accurately. Specific primers in the conserved constant-segment region were used to synthesize first-strand cDNA for the TCR alpha and beta chains. To control for contamination, every cDNA library was double barcoded, receiving both a SMART-Mk sample barcode and Illumina barcodes. TruSeq adapter sequences, together with Illumina sample barcodes, were added in two successive PCR steps. The Illumina HiSeq platform was used with custom primers to sequence TCR alpha and beta cDNA libraries. The paper's data handling went like this. Raw reads were processed with MiGEC to extract unique molecular identifiers, and MiXCR was used to determine CDR3 positions. For each individual, recombination models were inferred using an EM algorithm with the repgenHMM and IGoR tools. The analysis of shared clonotypes was done with the tcR package in R, with sharing normalized by the product of cloneset sizes. To study raw recombination free of thymic and clonal selection effects, out-of-frame nonproductive sequences were analyzed. The raw public reads went through TCRdb reprocessing: fastp at Q25, MiXCR clone calling, in-frame beta chains kept. Each entry merges the rows of one CDR3 protein and shows their most common DNA and genes. The V and J calls were determined by TCRdb, not by the authors. The sample has about 240,000 distinct CDR3 sequences on record, approximately 12% of them singletons. The top ten constitute around 4% of the sample.

In regard to this clonotype: What this receptor recognizes is not known. The junction differs from germline at one of its ends, possibly a read error.

Only healthy Caucasian donors were included. Three pairs of female monozygotic twins, all aged roughly 18 to 29 years, were included in the twin cohort. Using Miltenyi CD45RO+ enrichment and human naive T-cell isolation kits, memory (CD45RO+) and naive T cells were isolated from PBMC. This same sample was also part of a study on yellow fever vaccine responses in identical twins. That second report states: The authors reported that the T cell response to vaccination in identical twins appeared partly convergent and partly personalized. In the study, vaccine-responding T cell clones were precisely tracked in identical twins.

This clonotype was obtained from a young woman in good health. Recombination connected TRBV6-1 to TRBJ2-3; 13 central nucleotides agree with TRBD2. Sample: memory (CD45RO+) T cells sorted from blood. What this sample's cell subset or site label stands for: CD45RO+ enriched T cells. The bases are TGTACCAGCAGTCGCCGGACTAGCGGGAGAGTGGGTACAGATACGCAGTATTTT. Translated, it reads CTSSRRTSGRVGTDTQYF.